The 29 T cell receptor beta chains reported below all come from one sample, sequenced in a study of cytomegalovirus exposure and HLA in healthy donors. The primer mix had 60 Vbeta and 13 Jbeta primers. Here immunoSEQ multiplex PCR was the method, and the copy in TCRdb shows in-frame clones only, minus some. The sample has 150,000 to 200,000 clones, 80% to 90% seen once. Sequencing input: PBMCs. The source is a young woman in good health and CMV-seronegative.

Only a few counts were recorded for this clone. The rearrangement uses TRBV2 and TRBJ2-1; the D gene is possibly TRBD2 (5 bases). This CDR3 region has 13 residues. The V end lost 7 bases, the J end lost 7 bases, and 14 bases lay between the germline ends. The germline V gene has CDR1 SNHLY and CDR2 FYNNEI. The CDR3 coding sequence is TGTGCCAGCAACAGCGGTCTGGGGAATGAGCAGTTCTTC. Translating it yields CASNSGLGNEQFF. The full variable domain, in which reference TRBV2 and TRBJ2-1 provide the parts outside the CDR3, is EPEVTQTPSHQVTQMGQEVILRCVPISNHLYFYWYRQILGQKVEFLVSFYNNEISEKSEIFDDQFSVERPDGSNFTLKIRSTKLEDSAMYFCASNSGLGNEQFFGPGTRLTVL.

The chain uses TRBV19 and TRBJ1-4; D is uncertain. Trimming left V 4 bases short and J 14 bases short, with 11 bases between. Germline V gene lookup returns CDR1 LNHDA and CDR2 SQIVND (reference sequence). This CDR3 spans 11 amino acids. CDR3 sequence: CASSNSPKLFF. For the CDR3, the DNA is TGTGCCAGTAGTAACAGCCCTAAGCTGTTTTTT.

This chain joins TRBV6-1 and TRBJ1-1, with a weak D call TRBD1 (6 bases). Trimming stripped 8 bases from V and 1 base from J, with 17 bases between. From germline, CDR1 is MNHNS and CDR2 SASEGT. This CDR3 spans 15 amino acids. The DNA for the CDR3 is TGTGCCAGCGGGGGAGGGGGATTCGGGAACACTGAAGCTTTCTTT. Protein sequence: CASGGGGFGNTEAFF.

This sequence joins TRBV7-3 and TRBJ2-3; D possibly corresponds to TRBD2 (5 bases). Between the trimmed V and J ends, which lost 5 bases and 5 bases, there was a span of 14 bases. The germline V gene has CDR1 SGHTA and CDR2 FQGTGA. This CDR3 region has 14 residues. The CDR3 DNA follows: TGTGCCAGCAGCGCGGGCCACGCAGAAGATACGCAGTATTTT. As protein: CASSAGHAEDTQYF.

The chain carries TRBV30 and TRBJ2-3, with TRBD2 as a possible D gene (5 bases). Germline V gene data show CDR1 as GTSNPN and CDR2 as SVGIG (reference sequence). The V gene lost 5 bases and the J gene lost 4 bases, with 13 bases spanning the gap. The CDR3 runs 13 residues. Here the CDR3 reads CAWGRVVSDTQYF. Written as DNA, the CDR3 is TGTGCCTGGGGGCGGGTGGTCTCAGATACGCAGTATTTT.

This CDR3 is CASTRGATYSTYNEQFF. The DNA of the CDR3 is TGCGCCAGCACCCGTGGGGCGACTTACTCTACCTACAATGAGCAGTTCTTC. The chain employs TRBV5-1 and TRBJ2-1; D possibly corresponds to TRBD1 (5 bases). Germline lookup yields CDR1 SGHRS and CDR2 YFSETQ. Trimming took off 6 bases at V and 2 bases at J, with 21 bases between the two ends. The CDR3 covers 17 residues.

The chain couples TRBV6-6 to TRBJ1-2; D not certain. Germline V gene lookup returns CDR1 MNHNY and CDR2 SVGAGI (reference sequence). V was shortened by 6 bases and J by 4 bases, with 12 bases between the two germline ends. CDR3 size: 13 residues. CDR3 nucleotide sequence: TGTGCCAGCAGAGTCGCAGGACTCTATGGCTACACCTTC. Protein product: CASRVAGLYGYTF.

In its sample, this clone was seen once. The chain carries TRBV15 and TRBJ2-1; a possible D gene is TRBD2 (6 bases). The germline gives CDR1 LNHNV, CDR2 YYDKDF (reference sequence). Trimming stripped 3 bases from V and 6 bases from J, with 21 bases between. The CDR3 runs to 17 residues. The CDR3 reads CATSSPPGTEKANEQFF. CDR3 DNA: TGTGCCACCAGCAGCCCTCCCGGGACTGAAAAAGCCAATGAGCAGTTCTTC.

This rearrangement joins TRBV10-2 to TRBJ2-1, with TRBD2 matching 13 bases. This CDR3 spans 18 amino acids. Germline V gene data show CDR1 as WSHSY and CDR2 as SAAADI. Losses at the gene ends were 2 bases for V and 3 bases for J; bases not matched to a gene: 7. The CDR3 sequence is CASSEGLAGARIYNEQFF. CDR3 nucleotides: TGCGCCAGCAGTGAGGGACTAGCGGGAGCCAGAATCTACAATGAGCAGTTCTTC.

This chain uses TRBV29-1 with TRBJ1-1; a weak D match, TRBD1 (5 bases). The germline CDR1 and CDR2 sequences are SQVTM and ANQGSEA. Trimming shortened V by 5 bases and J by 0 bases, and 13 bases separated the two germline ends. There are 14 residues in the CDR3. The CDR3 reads CSVRAGNMNTEAFF. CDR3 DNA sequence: TGCAGCGTTCGGGCAGGGAACATGAACACTGAAGCTTTCTTT. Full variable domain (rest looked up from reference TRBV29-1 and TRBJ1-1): SAVISQKPSRDICQRGTSLTIQCQVDSQVTMMFWYRQQPGQSLTLIATANQGSEATYESGFVIDKFPISRPNLTFSTLTVSNMSPEDSSIYLCSVRAGNMNTEAFFGQGTRLTVV.

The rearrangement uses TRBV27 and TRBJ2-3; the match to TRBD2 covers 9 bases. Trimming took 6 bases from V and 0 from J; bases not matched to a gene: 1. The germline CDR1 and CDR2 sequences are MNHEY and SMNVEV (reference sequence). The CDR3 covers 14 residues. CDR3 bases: TGTGCCAGCAGGCTAGCGGGAAGCACAGATACGCAGTATTTT. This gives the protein CASRLAGSTDTQYF.

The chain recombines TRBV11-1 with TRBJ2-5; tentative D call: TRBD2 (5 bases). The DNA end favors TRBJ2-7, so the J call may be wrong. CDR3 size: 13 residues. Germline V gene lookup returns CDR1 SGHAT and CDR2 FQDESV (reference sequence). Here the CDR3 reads CASSFDGDYEQYF. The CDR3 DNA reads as TGTGCCAGCAGCTTTGACGGGGATTACGAGCAGTACTTC.

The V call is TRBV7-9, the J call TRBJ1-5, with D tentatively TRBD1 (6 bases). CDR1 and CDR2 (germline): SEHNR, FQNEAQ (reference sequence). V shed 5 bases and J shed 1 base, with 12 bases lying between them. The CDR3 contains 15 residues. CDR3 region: CASSSSTGSNQPQHF. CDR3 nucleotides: TGTGCCAGCAGCAGCTCTACAGGGAGCAATCAGCCCCAGCATTTT.

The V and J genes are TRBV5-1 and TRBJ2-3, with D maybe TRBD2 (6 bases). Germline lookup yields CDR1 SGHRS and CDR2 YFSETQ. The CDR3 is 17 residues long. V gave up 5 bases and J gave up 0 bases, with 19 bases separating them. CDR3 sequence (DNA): TGCGCCAGCAGTTTATCGGGGACTCCTCCTAGCACAGATACGCAGTATTTT. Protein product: CASSLSGTPPSTDTQYF.

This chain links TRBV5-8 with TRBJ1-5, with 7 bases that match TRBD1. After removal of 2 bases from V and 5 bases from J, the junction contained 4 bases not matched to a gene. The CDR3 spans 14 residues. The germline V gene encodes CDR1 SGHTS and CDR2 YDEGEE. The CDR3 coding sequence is TGTGCCAGCAGCTTAGGGGGCCACTATCAGCCCCAGCATTTT. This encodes CASSLGGHYQPQHF.

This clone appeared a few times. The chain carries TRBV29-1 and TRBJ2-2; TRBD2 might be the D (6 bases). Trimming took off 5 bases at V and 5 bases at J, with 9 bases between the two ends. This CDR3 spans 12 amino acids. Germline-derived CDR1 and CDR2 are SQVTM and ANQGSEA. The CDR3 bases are TGCAGCGTTTTAGCGGTAACCGGGGAGCTGTTTTTT. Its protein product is CSVLAVTGELFF.

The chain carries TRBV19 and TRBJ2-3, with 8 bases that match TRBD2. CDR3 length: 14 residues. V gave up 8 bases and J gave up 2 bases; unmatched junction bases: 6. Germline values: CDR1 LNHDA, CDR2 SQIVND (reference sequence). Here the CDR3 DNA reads TGTGCCAGTTCTCGGACTAGCTCCACAGATACGCAGTATTTT. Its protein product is CASSRTSSTDTQYF.

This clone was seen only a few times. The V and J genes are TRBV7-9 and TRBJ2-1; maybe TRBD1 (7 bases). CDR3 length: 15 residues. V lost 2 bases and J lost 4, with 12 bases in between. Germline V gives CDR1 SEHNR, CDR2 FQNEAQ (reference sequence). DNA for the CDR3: TGTGCCAGCAGCTTACAGGGGGGACTTTACAATGAGCAGTTCTTC. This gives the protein CASSLQGGLYNEQFF.

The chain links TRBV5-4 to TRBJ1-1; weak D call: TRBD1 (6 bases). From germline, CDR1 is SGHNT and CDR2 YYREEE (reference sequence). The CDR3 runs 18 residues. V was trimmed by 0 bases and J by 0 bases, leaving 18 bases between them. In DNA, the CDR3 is TGTGCCAGCAGCTTGGAAGGCGGCAGGGGAAAACTGAACACTGAAGCTTTCTTT. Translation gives CASSLEGGRGKLNTEAFF.

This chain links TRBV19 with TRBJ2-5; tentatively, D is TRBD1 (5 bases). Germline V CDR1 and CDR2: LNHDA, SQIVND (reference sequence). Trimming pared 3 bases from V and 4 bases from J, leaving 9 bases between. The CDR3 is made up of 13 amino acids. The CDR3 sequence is CASSMQGIETQYF. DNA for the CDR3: TGTGCCAGTAGTATGCAGGGAATAGAGACCCAGTACTTC.

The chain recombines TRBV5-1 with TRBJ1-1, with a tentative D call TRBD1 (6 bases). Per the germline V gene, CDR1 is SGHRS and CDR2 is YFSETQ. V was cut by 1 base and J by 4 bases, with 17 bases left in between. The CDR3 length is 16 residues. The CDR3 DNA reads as TGCGCCAGCAGCTTGTTTAGCAGGGGTAAAGGCACTGAAGCTTTCTTT. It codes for CASSLFSRGKGTEAFF.

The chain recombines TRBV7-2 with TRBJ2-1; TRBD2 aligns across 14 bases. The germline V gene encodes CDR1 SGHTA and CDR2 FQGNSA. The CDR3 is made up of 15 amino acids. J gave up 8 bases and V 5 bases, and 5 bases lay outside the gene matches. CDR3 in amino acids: CASSQGLAGVYEQFF. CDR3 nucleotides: TGTGCCAGCAGCCAGGGACTAGCGGGAGTCTATGAGCAGTTCTTC.

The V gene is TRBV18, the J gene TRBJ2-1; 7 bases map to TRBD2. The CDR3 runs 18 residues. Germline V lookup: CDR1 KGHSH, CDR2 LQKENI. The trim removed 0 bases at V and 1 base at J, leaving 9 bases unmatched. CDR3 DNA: TGTGCCAGCTCACCACCCGGGTTCGCGGGAGTATCCTACAATGAGCAGTTCTTC. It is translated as CASSPPGFAGVSYNEQFF.

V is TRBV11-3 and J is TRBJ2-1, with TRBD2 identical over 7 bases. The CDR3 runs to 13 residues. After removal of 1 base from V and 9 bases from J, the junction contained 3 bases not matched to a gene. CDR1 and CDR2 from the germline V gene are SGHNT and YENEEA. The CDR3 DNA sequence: TGTGCCAGCAGCTTAGCCGAGCGGGGTGAGCAGTTCTTC. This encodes CASSLAERGEQFF. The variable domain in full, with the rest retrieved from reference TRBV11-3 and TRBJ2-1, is EAGVVQSPRYKIIEKKQPVAFWCNPISGHNTLYWYLQNLGQGPELLIRYENEEAVDDSQLPKDRFSAERLKGVDSTLKIQPAELGDSAVYLCASSLAERGEQFFGPGTRLTVL.

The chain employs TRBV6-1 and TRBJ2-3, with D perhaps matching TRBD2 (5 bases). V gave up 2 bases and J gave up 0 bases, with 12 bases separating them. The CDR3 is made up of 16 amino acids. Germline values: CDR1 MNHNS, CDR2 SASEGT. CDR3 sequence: CASSELASSSTDTQYF. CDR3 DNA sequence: TGTGCCAGCAGTGAATTAGCGAGCTCTAGCACAGATACGCAGTATTTT.

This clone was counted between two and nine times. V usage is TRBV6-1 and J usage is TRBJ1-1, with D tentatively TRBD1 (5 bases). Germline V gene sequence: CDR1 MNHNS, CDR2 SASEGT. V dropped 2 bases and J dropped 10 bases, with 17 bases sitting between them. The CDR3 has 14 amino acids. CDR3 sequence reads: CASSELGRGIGAFF. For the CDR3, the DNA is TGTGCCAGCAGTGAACTCGGCCGGGGGATAGGAGCTTTCTTT.

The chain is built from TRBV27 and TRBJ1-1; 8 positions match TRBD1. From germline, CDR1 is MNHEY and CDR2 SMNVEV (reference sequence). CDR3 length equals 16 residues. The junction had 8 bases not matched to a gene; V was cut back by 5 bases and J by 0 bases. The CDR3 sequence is CASSPRQGSMNTEAFF. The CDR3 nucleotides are TGTGCCAGCAGTCCCCGACAGGGGAGTATGAACACTGAAGCTTTCTTT.

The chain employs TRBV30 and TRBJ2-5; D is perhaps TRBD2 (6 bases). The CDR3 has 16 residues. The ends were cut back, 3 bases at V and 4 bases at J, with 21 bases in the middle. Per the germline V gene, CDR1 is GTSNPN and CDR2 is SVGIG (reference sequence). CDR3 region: CAWRRAGSLPGETQYF. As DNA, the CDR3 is TGTGCCTGGAGACGGGCCGGGAGTCTGCCTGGAGAGACCCAGTACTTC.

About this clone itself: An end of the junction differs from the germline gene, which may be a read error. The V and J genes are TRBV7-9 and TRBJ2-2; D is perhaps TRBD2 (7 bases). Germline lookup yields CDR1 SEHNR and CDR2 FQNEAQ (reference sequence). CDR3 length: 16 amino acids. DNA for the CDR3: TGTTCCAGCAGCCCACAGGGAGGGCAGAGGACCGGGGAGCTGTTTTTT. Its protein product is CSSSPQGGQRTGELFF. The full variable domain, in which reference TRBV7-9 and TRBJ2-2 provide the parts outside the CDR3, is DTGVSQNPRHKITKRGQNVTFRCDPISEHNRLYWYRQTLGQGPEFLTYFQNEAQLEKSRLLSDRFSAERPKGSFSTLEIQRTEQGDSAMYLCSSSPQGGQRTGELFFGEGSRLTVL.